This T cell receptor beta chain was recorded in a study of control samples from healthy donors and cancer patients. Comments on this clone: This specimen includes other DNA sequences encoding the same CDR3.

Deletions cut 2 bases from V and 1 base from J, with 8 bases between. Per germline, CDR1 LNHDA and CDR2 SQIVND (reference sequence). This CDR3 contains 14 residues. The protocol was immunoSEQ multiplex PCR, while the TCRdb copy is restricted to in-frame clones and leaves out a portion. The sample consists of 130,000 or so clones, roughly 94% of them appearing once. Sequencing input: PBMCs. The chain recombines TRBV19 with TRBJ2-5; D may be TRBD1 (5 bases). The receptor comes from a man between 60 and 70 years old with colorectal cancer. CDR3: CASSISGFQETQYF. DNA for the CDR3: TGTGCCAGTAGTATATCAGGGTTCCAAGAGACCCAGTACTTC. The complete variable domain, with remaining parts taken from reference TRBV19 and TRBJ2-5, reads DGGITQSPKYLFRKEGQNVTLSCEQNLNHDAMYWYRQDPGQGLRLIYYSQIVNDFQKGDIAEGYSVSREKKESFPLTVTSAQKNPTAFYLCASSISGFQETQYFGPGTRLLVL.